This T cell receptor (beta chain) was captured by sequencing in a study of CD8+ T cells in alopecia areata. Reverse transcription of extracted RNA yielded cDNA, which provided the sequencing template. This table comes from immunoSEQ multiplex PCR, and its TCRdb copy is limited to in-frame clones, with some not included. The sample contains 200,000 to 250,000 clones, around 62% of which appear only once. The CDR3 totals 13 residues. CDR1 and CDR2 (germline): SNHLY, FYNNEI. The germline V and J ends were trimmed by 2 bases and 1 base, with 5 bases remaining between them. Material: CD4+ T cells sorted from blood, obtained at week 0. V gene TRBV2 combines with J gene TRBJ1-1; D call uncertain. The TCR was taken from a human donor with alopecia areata. CDR3 sequence: CASSERWNTEAFF. The CDR3 nucleotides read TGTGCCAGCAGTGAAAGGTGGAACACTGAAGCTTTCTTT.